This T cell receptor (beta chain) was obtained from a study of cytomegalovirus exposure and HLA in healthy donors. The CDR3 sequence is 16 residues long. Losses at the gene ends were 4 bases for V and 6 bases for J; bases not matched to a gene: 9. Germline CDR1 SEHNR, CDR2 FQNEAQ (reference sequence). PCR involved 60 Vbeta and 13 Jbeta primers. Sequencing was performed with immunoSEQ multiplex PCR; in TCRdb, only in-frame clones are kept and a portion is missing. The sample lists about 110,000 clones, around 64% seen once, with roughly 8.4% in the top ten. This sequence was found in a man aged 25-45 years in good health and CMV-seropositive. The source material was PBMCs. The rearrangement uses TRBV7-9 and TRBJ2-1; 10 bases fit TRBD2. CDR3 protein: CASSSSAGGRFNEQFF. DNA for the CDR3: TGTGCCAGCAGCTCATCAGCGGGGGGGCGGTTCAATGAGCAGTTCTTC.